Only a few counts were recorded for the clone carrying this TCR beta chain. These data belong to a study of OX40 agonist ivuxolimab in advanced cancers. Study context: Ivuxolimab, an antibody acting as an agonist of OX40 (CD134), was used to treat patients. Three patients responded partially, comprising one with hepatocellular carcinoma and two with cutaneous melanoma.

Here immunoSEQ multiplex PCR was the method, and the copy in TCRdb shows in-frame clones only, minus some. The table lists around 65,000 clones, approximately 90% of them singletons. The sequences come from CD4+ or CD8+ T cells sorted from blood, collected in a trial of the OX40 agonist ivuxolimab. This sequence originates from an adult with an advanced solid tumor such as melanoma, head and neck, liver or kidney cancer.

The CDR3 nucleotides read TGTGCCACCAGCGAGGCACTAGCGGGAGGAGGTTGGGAGCAGTACTTC. This encodes CATSEALAGGGWEQYF. The chain uses TRBV15 and TRBJ2-7; TRBD2 matches at 12 bases. This CDR3 is 16 amino acids long. V lost 5 bases, J lost 7 bases, and 12 bases stayed unmatched. Germline CDR1 is LNHNV and CDR2 is YYDKDF (reference sequence).